The subject of this entry is one TCR beta chain. The antigen remains unidentified. Germline is not matched at one junction end, which may reflect a read error. Each 20-30 mg portion of unsorted bulk tissue served as the source for co-extraction of RNA and DNA. Primary liver carcinoma in the patients was surgically resected. cDNA specific to TCR beta was made from around 530 ng of total RNA, with a constant-region primer employed for priming. TCR beta libraries came from three nested multiplex PCR rounds using slightly modified ARM-PCR. The first two PCR rounds used TRBV1-TRBV30 forward primers with a C-beta reverse primer, roughly 11 cycles each. TCRdb re-called the multiplex PCR reads with MiXCR, one entry per CDR3 protein. The table includes roughly 86,000 distinct CDR3 sequences, around 70% detected once. Germline V gene data show CDR1 as MGHDK and CDR2 as SYGVNS. The CDR3 loop spans 14 amino acids.

This entry comes from a study of tumor-infiltrating lymphocytes in primary liver carcinoma. Study background: These patients were men and women whose ages were 30 to 69 years. Study findings and constraints: Tumor-adjacent and tumor-blood pairs displayed less overlap than did pairs of tumor regions.

The origin of this receptor is a man aged 40-55 years with primary liver carcinoma and hepatitis B virus infection. This chain connects TRBV25-1 to TRBJ1-3; D may be TRBD1 (5 bases). Sequenced material: tumor-adjacent normal liver tissue. CDR3 loop: CASSDPGTGNTVYF. In DNA, the CDR3 is TGTGCCAGCAGTGATCCAGGGACTGGAAACACCGTATATTTT.